A selection of T cell receptor beta chains follows, all from one sample in a study of blood T cell repertoires in COVID-19. Libraries were prepared by immunoSEQ multiplex PCR; TCRdb keeps only in-frame clonotypes and omits some of them. This sample carries around 7,500 clones, around 70% of them seen once, and the ten largest clones take roughly 17%. Sequenced material: peripheral blood. Receptors originate from a human donor in a cohort sampled during active COVID-19. Both conserved end residues are trimmed from each CDR3. Fields, in order: V gene, J gene, CDR3 protein.

TRBV6-5	TRBJ2-1	ASRLRDTRPNEQF
TRBV21-1	TRBJ2-7	ASSQPSREQY
TRBV28	TRBJ2-2	ASSPPRGKNTGELF
TRBV24-1	TRBJ2-1	ATSAMDRGHEQF
TRBV19	TRBJ2-1	ASSPLGGGTRVGEQF
TRBV19	TRBJ2-7	ASSMRGGDEQY
TRBV5-1	TRBJ2-2	AKWTGAAGELF
TRBV9	TRBJ2-7	ASSTHGVDEQY
TRBV9	TRBJ2-2	ASSVGVGGSLGTGELF
TRBV7-8	TRBJ1-2	ASSLAAGPRPSGYT
TRBV28	TRBJ2-5	ASSLARREKETQY
TRBV28	TRBJ2-1	ASSFDKPGQSNEQF
TRBV12-5	TRBJ2-7	ASALGGRGSYEQY
TRBV11-2	TRBJ2-3	ASSFSAYGLDTQY
TRBV12-3/TRBV12-4	TRBJ1-1	ASSPDMNTEAF
TRBV28	TRBJ2-6	ASSPGTDTGANVLT
TRBV9	TRBJ1-4	ASSVTGEDEKLF
TRBV5-1	TRBJ1-5	ASSWTGGNQPQH
TRBV16	TRBJ2-7	ASSQAGGEQY
TRBV4-2	TRBJ2-1	ASSLRLAGRSSYNEQF
TRBV10-3	TRBJ2-3	ATGWTSGRSDTQY
TRBV7-9	TRBJ2-7	ASSSISYEQY
TRBV27	TRBJ2-7	ASSLYSGSVRDEQY
TRBV1	TRBJ2-3	TSSQDSPGLAGTDTQY
TRBV4-1	TRBJ2-1	ASSQDLGGLAGYNEQF
TRBV11-2	TRBJ2-3	ASTGAGEKDTQY
TRBV28	TRBJ2-7	ASSFPHGWSSYEQY
TRBV11-2	TRBJ1-2	ASSRIGQGNFYGYT
TRBV12-3/TRBV12-4	TRBJ2-7	ASSFSGHEQY
TRBV10-3	TRBJ1-2	AISRIDSQVHHGYT
TRBV20-1	TRBJ2-7	SASSGSYEQY
TRBV28	TRBJ2-1	ASRKLTQPNEQF
TRBV14	TRBJ2-5	ASSLHIGGAETQY
TRBV28	TRBJ1-1	ASSSGVPNTEAF
TRBV7-9	TRBJ1-1	ASSSDRVYRRNTEAF
TRBV12-5	TRBJ2-2	ASGNSGVGELF
TRBV13	TRBJ2-1	ASSFEGGHNEQF
TRBV6-5	TRBJ1-1	ASSYRYNTEAF
TRBV7-8	TRBJ1-2	ASSRRGGGGYT
TRBV5-6	TRBJ1-1	ASSLWGVEDEAF
TRBV19	TRBJ2-7	ASSIYGSSYEQY
TRBV4-1	TRBJ1-1	ASSQGGQGGTEAF
TRBV28	TRBJ1-6	ASSGSSYNSPLH
TRBV7-9	TRBJ2-1	ASSLGTSGPTYNEQF
TRBV10-3	TRBJ2-1	ATSAGNEQF
TRBV5-1	TRBJ1-1	ASSLGQGGTEAF
TRBV30	TRBJ1-1	AWSVNIMNTEAF
TRBV7-9	TRBJ2-2	ASSGGWGTGELF
TRBV4-1	TRBJ2-7	ASSQEASISYEQY
TRBV19	TRBJ2-1	ASSMVGDYNEQF
TRBV7-2	TRBJ1-2	ASSLRGGGAMIVYT